Presented here are 19 T cell receptor beta chains from one specimen sequenced in a study of cytomegalovirus exposure and HLA in healthy donors (dated by TCRdb to between 2016 and 2019). Receptor libraries were prepared by the immunoSEQ multiplex PCR assay. For the multiplex PCR, a mixture combining 60 forward primers for TCR Vbeta segments and 13 reverse primers for TCR Jbeta segments was used. Sourced from immuneACCESS, this table was stored by TCRdb with only in-frame sequences that have V and J called. A share of the clones is absent; for the studies checked, an unresolved V gene accounts for under half, and the remainder has no known explanation. This sample holds some 170,000 clones; approximately 80% were observed only once. Of the sample, roughly 7.7% falls within the top ten clones. Source material: PBMCs. These receptors were obtained from a woman younger than 45 in good health and CMV-seropositive.

The V and J genes are TRBV6-5 and TRBJ2-7, with 7 bases that match TRBD1. V dropped 7 bases and J dropped 2; count of bases not matched to a gene: 8. The CDR3 spans 14 residues. Germline CDR1 reads MNHEY; CDR2 reads SVGAGI. CDR3 DNA: TGTGCCAGCACCGGCCGGACAGGAACCTACGAGCAGTACTTC. It specifies CASTGRTGTYEQYF.

This clone came up once. The junction shows a germline mismatch at one end, possibly a read error. J is TRBJ1-1 and V is TRBV7-9; D is perhaps TRBD1 (6 bases). This CDR3 spans 15 amino acids. Germline CDR1 is SEHNR and CDR2 is FQNEAQ (reference sequence). The CDR3 DNA reads TGTTCCAGCAGCTTAGGATCACAGGGGAACACTGAAGCTTTCTTT. Translated: CSSSLGSQGNTEAFF.

This clone appeared once. The chain carries TRBV12-5 and TRBJ1-2; maybe TRBD1 (6 bases). The CDR3 is made up of 13 amino acids. Trimming took 6 bases from V and 8 from J, leaving 16 bases between them. CDR1 and CDR2 from the germline V gene are LGHNT and FRNRAP. The CDR3 sequence: CASGWNRVDGYTF. The CDR3 nucleotides are TGTGCTAGTGGCTGGAACAGGGTGGACGGCTACACCTTC.

This sequence joins TRBV21-1 and TRBJ1-1; the table names TRBD1, a call not compared with the DNA. TRBV21-1 is a pseudogene locus. The CDR3 is 17 residues long. CDR3 DNA: TGTGCCAGCAGCAAACGTGATTGGAAGGGGTTGAGCACTGAAGCTTTCTTT. Translated: CASSKRDWKGLSTEAFF.

This sequence joins TRBV20-1 and TRBJ2-1; TRBD1 aligns across 9 bases. The V segment lost 6 bases and the J segment 16 bases; nucleotides outside the gene matches: 10. This CDR3 has 11 amino acids. Germline CDR1 DFQATT, CDR2 SNEGSKA (reference sequence). The CDR3 loop is CSAGGTGKIFF. In DNA form, the CDR3 reads TGCAGTGCAGGGGGGACAGGGAAGATTTTCTTC.

V gene TRBV6-4 combines with J gene TRBJ1-1, with D perhaps TRBD1 (6 bases). Deletions cut 6 bases from V and 8 bases from J, with 19 bases between. Germline V gene lookup returns CDR1 MRHNA and CDR2 SNTAGT. This CDR3 comprises 14 residues. CDR3 coding DNA: TGTGCCAGCAGAACACTACCCGGGACAACCGAAGCTTTCTTT. Encoded protein: CASRTLPGTTEAFF.

The chain joins TRBV11-2 to TRBJ2-1, with 7 nucleotides matching TRBD2. This CDR3 region has 17 residues. The J segment lost 8 bases and the V segment lost 0 bases, leaving 13 bases of the junction unmatched. The V gene's germline CDR1 is SGHAT and CDR2 FQNNGV. CDR3 region: CASSLDHGGGVGDEQFF. In DNA, the CDR3 is TGTGCCAGCAGCTTAGATCATGGCGGGGGTGTCGGGGATGAGCAGTTCTTC.

This chain connects TRBV19 to TRBJ1-1; no reliable D call. Per the germline V gene, CDR1 is LNHDA and CDR2 is SQIVND (reference sequence). There are 15 residues in the CDR3. Trimming cost V 3 bases and J 1 base, with 12 bases left between them. The CDR3 protein is CASSIFASGNTEAFF. Here the CDR3 DNA reads TGTGCCAGTAGTATTTTCGCCTCAGGGAACACTGAAGCTTTCTTT.

The V gene is TRBV7-8, the J gene TRBJ2-3; weak D call: TRBD1 (6 bases). CDR1 and CDR2 (germline): SGHVS, FQNEAQ. The V end was cut by 4 bases, the J end by 0 bases, with 11 bases between. There are 15 residues in the CDR3. CDR3 residues: CASSSHRVSTDTQYF. CDR3 sequence (DNA): TGTGCCAGCAGCTCCCACAGGGTCAGCACAGATACGCAGTATTTT.

This sequence joins TRBV18 and TRBJ2-5; no clear D gene. Trimming left V 2 bases short and J 5 bases short, with 12 bases between. CDR3 size: 14 residues. The germline V gene has CDR1 KGHSH and CDR2 LQKENI. The CDR3 DNA is TGTGCCAGCTCACCAAATGCAGGCACCGAGACCCAGTACTTC. It codes for CASSPNAGTETQYF. Variable domain in full (rest from reference TRBV18 and TRBJ2-5): NAGVMQNPRHLVRRRGQEARLRCSPMKGHSHVYWYRQLPEEGLKFMVYLQKENIIDESGMPKERFSAEFPKEGPSILRIQQVVRGDSAAYFCASSPNAGTETQYFGPGTRLLVL.

V usage is TRBV9 and J usage is TRBJ1-2, with D perhaps matching TRBD1 (6 bases). The V end lost 3 bases, the J end lost 2 bases, and 17 bases lay between the germline ends. The V gene's germline CDR1 is SGDLS and CDR2 YYNGEE. The CDR3 covers 16 residues. CDR3 nucleotide sequence: TGTGCCAGCAGCGACCGTCGGACAGCTTTGAACTATGGCTACACCTTC. This codes for CASSDRRTALNYGYTF.

V and J are TRBV4-2 and TRBJ1-2; possible D gene TRBD1, 5 bases. CDR3 length equals 14 residues. V was shortened by 0 bases and J by 3 bases, with 8 bases between the two germline ends. Germline-derived CDR1 and CDR2 are LGHNA and YNFKEQ. DNA of the CDR3: TGTGCCAGCAGCCAAGATTCAGGGTACTATGGCTACACCTTC. Protein sequence: CASSQDSGYYGYTF.

The rearrangement joins TRBV19 to TRBJ2-7, with D possibly matching TRBD2 (6 bases). Per germline, CDR1 LNHDA and CDR2 SQIVND (reference sequence). The CDR3 is 15 residues long. V was pared by 6 bases and J by 6 bases, with 21 bases between. CDR3 loop: CASSIAGSPSGEQYF. For the CDR3, the DNA is TGTGCCAGTAGCATCGCGGGATCCCCCTCGGGCGAGCAGTACTTC.

The J gene is TRBJ1-6, the V gene TRBV18; tentative D call: TRBD1 (6 bases). The CDR3 is 15 residues long. The germline V gene has CDR1 KGHSH and CDR2 LQKENI. Between the trimmed V and J ends, which lost 3 bases and 7 bases, there was a span of 13 bases. This CDR3 is CASSPNDRTNSPLHF. DNA for the CDR3: TGTGCCAGCTCACCTAACGACAGGACCAATTCACCCCTCCACTTT.

The chain uses TRBV7-9 and TRBJ2-2, with unresolved D. The ends were cut back, 4 bases at V and 6 bases at J, with 6 bases in the middle. Germline V CDR1 and CDR2: SEHNR, FQNEAQ (reference sequence). The CDR3 contains 12 residues. The DNA for the CDR3 is TGTGCCAGCAGCTATCAGGCCGGGGAGCTGTTTTTT. Its protein product is CASSYQAGELFF.

This chain uses TRBV19 with TRBJ1-2; D might be TRBD1 (6 bases). Germline CDR1 LNHDA, CDR2 SQIVND (reference sequence). The CDR3 length is 13 residues. With 5 bases removed from V and 2 bases from J, the gap between germline ends came to 9 bases. CDR3 loop: CASSPQGNYGYTF. Here the CDR3 DNA reads TGTGCCAGTAGTCCACAGGGAAACTATGGCTACACCTTC.

The CDR3 sequence is CASRPGTEYSPLHF. CDR3 DNA: TGTGCCAGCCGCCCCGGGACAGAATATTCACCCCTCCACTTT. This chain connects TRBV6-5 to TRBJ1-6; 7 bases align to TRBD1. CDR3 length: 14 amino acids. The V and J ends lost 8 bases and 8 bases, in that order; junction bases with no gene match: 9. Germline V gene data show CDR1 as MNHEY and CDR2 as SVGAGI.

This clone was counted only a few times. Here the CDR3 reads CASSLPRQGMNTEAFF. The CDR3 coding sequence is TGTGCCAGCAGCTTACCCAGACAGGGGATGAACACTGAAGCTTTCTTT. This rearrangement joins TRBV11-1 to TRBJ1-1; 8 nucleotides line up with TRBD1. The V and J ends lost 2 bases and 0 bases, in that order; junction bases with no gene match: 5. This CDR3 contains 16 residues. The germline CDR1 and CDR2 sequences are SGHAT and FQDESV (reference sequence).

This sequence joins TRBV4-1 and TRBJ2-3; TRBD1 matches 9 bases. The CDR3 extends over 16 amino acids. Unmatched junction bases numbered 8, after V lost 2 bases and J lost 5 bases. CDR1 is MGHRA and CDR2 is YSYEKL in the germline V gene. This CDR3 is CASSQHTGQGGDTQYF. CDR3 DNA sequence: TGCGCCAGCAGCCAACATACGGGACAGGGTGGAGATACGCAGTATTTT.